Following are 28 T cell receptor beta chains from one sample sequenced in a study of shared clonotypes between healthy human individuals. The protocol was immunoSEQ multiplex PCR, while the TCRdb copy is restricted to in-frame clones and leaves out a portion. The sample includes 110,000 or so clones, around 71% of them seen just once. The sample comprised memory CD8+ T cells sorted from blood. As for subset: CD45RO+ cells pooled with CCR7-negative TemRA cells. All receptors derive from a woman under 40 in good health.

The chain recombines TRBV28 with TRBJ1-1; a weak D match, TRBD1 (5 bases). The CDR3 runs 13 residues. From germline, CDR1 is MDHEN and CDR2 SYDVKM. V lost 2 bases and J 5 bases, leaving 9 bases between the germline ends. The CDR3 nucleotides are TGTGCCAGCAGTTTACCTTGGACAACTGAAGCTTTCTTT. Its protein is CASSLPWTTEAFF.

V usage is TRBV13 and J usage is TRBJ2-5; the match to TRBD2 covers 8 bases. CDR1 and CDR2 from the germline V gene are PRHDT and FYEKMQ (reference sequence). This CDR3 comprises 16 residues. V was pared by 6 bases and J by 2 bases, with 11 bases of the junction left unmatched. CDR3 nucleotides: TGTGCCAGCAGTGAGGCCAGCGGGAGCGGTCAAGAGACCCAGTACTTC. This gives the protein CASSEASGSGQETQYF.

This clone has at least ten counts. In nucleotides, the CDR3 is TGTGCCAGCAGTCCCGACACCCTCGAGGCCAACGTCCTGACTTTC. This encodes CASSPDTLEANVLTF. The chain uses TRBV28 and TRBJ2-6; D gene ambiguous. Trimming removed 5 bases from V and 6 bases from J, with 14 bases in between. The CDR3 length is 15 residues. Per the germline V gene, CDR1 is MDHEN and CDR2 is SYDVKM.

The sample holds one count of this clone. An end of the junction differs from the germline gene, which may be a read error. The V call is TRBV5-1, the J call TRBJ1-4; tentative D call: TRBD1 (6 bases). The CDR3 extends over 13 amino acids. Germline V gives CDR1 SGHRS, CDR2 YFSETQ. CDR3 region: CASSLGRGEKLFF. The CDR3 DNA is TGTGCCAGCAGCTTGGGCAGGGGTGAAAAACTGTTTTTT.

This sequence joins TRBV13 and TRBJ2-7, with a possible D match to TRBD1 (6 bases). Trimming took off 6 bases at V and 0 bases at J, with 12 bases between the two ends. CDR1 is PRHDT, CDR2 FYEKMQ, per germline (reference sequence). The CDR3 contains 14 residues. CDR3 in amino acids: CASSEGHHSYEQYF. The DNA of the CDR3 is TGTGCCAGCAGTGAGGGACACCACTCCTACGAGCAGTACTTC. The full variable domain, its missing parts supplied by reference TRBV13 and TRBJ2-7, is AAGVIQSPRHLIKEKRETATLKCYPIPRHDTVYWYQQGPGQDPQFLISFYEKMQSDKGSIPDRFSAQQFSDYHSELNMSSLELGDSALYFCASSEGHHSYEQYFGPGTRLTVT.

A single count supports this clone. V and J are TRBV11-1 and TRBJ2-4; D not certain. The V and J ends lost 4 bases and 0 bases respectively, with 10 bases between them. The V gene's germline CDR1 is SGHAT and CDR2 FQDESV (reference sequence). The CDR3 spans 15 residues. CDR3 bases: TGTGCCAGCAGCTCGGAGATACTAGCCAAAAACATTCAGTACTTC. It codes for CASSSEILAKNIQYF.

J is TRBJ1-1 and V is TRBV6-1; tentative D call: TRBD1 (6 bases). V lost 4 bases, J lost 0 bases, and 12 bases lay in between. Germline assignment: CDR1 MNHNS and CDR2 SASEGT. The CDR3 sequence is 15 residues long. The CDR3 DNA reads as TGTGCCAGCAGTGGAGGCCCAGGGGTGAACACTGAAGCTTTCTTT. This translates into CASSGGPGVNTEAFF.

The chain recombines TRBV5-6 with TRBJ1-4, with D uncertain. The CDR3 has 15 amino acids. Germline V CDR1 and CDR2: SGHDT, YYEEEE. The ends were cut back, 4 bases at V and 0 bases at J, with 10 bases in the middle. CDR3 loop: CASSRLPSTNEKLFF. In nucleotides, the CDR3 is TGTGCCAGCAGCCGCCTTCCCTCAACTAATGAAAAACTGTTTTTT.

This clone was seen only a few times. The V gene is TRBV6-4, the J gene TRBJ1-1; 8 bases align to TRBD1. The CDR3 length is 13 residues. In germline, CDR1 is MRHNA, CDR2 SNTAGT. V shed 6 bases and J 3 bases; nucleotides not matched to a gene: 3. Here the CDR3 DNA reads TGTGCCAGCAGCCCGGACAGGGACACTGAAGCTTTCTTT. Residues: CASSPDRDTEAFF.

Comment on this clone: At one boundary the junction diverges from the germline segment, which might be a read error. The chain combines TRBV27 with TRBJ2-5; the D is unclear. Germline values: CDR1 MNHEY, CDR2 SMNVEV (reference sequence). This CDR3 spans 13 amino acids. CDR3 sequence reads: CASSSPPQGTQYF. The CDR3 nucleotides read TGTGCCAGCAGTTCACCCCCCCAAGGGACCCAGTACTTC.

The chain couples TRBV10-2 to TRBJ1-1, with D unclear. The CDR3 totals 13 residues. Germline V CDR1 and CDR2: WSHSY, SAAADI. Trimming stripped 2 bases from V and 2 bases from J, with 6 bases between. CDR3 sequence reads: CASSETSNTEAFF. CDR3 in DNA: TGCGCCAGCAGTGAGACTAGTAACACTGAAGCTTTCTTT.

This clone has more than one count but fewer than ten. The chain carries TRBV6-1 and TRBJ2-7; D is uncertain. This CDR3 contains 14 residues. Trimming took 1 base from V and 0 from J, leaving 7 bases between them. The V gene's germline CDR1 is MNHNS and CDR2 SASEGT. The CDR3 sequence: CASSEVVSSYEQYF. The CDR3 nucleotides are TGTGCCAGCAGTGAAGTCGTCAGCTCCTACGAGCAGTACTTC.

The chain has TRBV7-8 and TRBJ2-7; D gene ambiguous. Trimming took off 1 base at V and 1 base at J, with 5 bases between the two ends. Per the germline V gene, CDR1 is SGHVS and CDR2 is FQNEAQ. This CDR3 comprises 13 residues. The CDR3 DNA reads as TGTGCCAGCAGCTTAGAGATTTCCTACGAGCAGTACTTC. Residues: CASSLEISYEQYF.

There are a few counts of this clone. The rearrangement links TRBV19 to TRBJ2-1; D perhaps matches TRBD2 (5 bases). Germline CDR1 reads LNHDA; CDR2 reads SQIVND (reference sequence). This CDR3 has 17 amino acids. V was shortened by 5 bases and J by 5 bases, with 22 bases between the two germline ends. CDR3 nucleotides: TGTGCCAGTAGTCCTTTCGGCGGGCCCGCTCCGAACAATGAGCAGTTCTTC. Its translation: CASSPFGGPAPNNEQFF.

This clone was detected many times. A read error likely explains this, since a far larger clone differs by one base. Here the CDR3 reads CASYTSSYEQYF. CDR3 nucleotide sequence: TGTGCCAGCTACACCAGCTCCTACGAGCAGTACTTC. V usage is TRBV27 and J usage is TRBJ2-7, with D unresolved. Trimming removed 8 bases from V and 0 bases from J, with 8 bases in between. The germline V gene has CDR1 MNHEY and CDR2 SMNVEV (reference sequence). The CDR3 length is 12 residues.

The rearrangement links TRBV7-9 to TRBJ1-2; 8 bases map to TRBD1. After removal of 5 bases from V and 4 bases from J, the junction contained 6 bases not matched to a gene. Germline V lookup: CDR1 SEHNR, CDR2 FQNEAQ (reference sequence). The CDR3 is 14 residues long. Written as DNA, the CDR3 is TGTGCCAGCAGCCAGGGGGCAGCGATCTATGGCTACACCTTC. Its translation is CASSQGAAIYGYTF. Supplemented by reference TRBV7-9 and TRBJ1-2, the full variable domain reads DTGVSQNPRHKITKRGQNVTFRCDPISEHNRLYWYRQTLGQGPEFLTYFQNEAQLEKSRLLSDRFSAERPKGSFSTLEIQRTEQGDSAMYLCASSQGAAIYGYTFGSGTRLTVV.

This clone appeared once. The chain uses TRBV2 and TRBJ2-1, with 9 positions matching TRBD2. The CDR3 sequence is 15 residues long. J lost 5 bases, V lost 6 bases, and 8 bases had no gene match. The germline gives CDR1 SNHLY, CDR2 FYNNEI. CDR3 sequence (DNA): TGTGCCAGCAGGGAAACCGGGACTAGCCACAATGAGCAGTTCTTC. Protein: CASRETGTSHNEQFF.

The chain uses TRBV14 and TRBJ1-1; TRBD1 might be the D (5 bases). This CDR3 contains 15 residues. The germline gives CDR1 SGHDN, CDR2 FVKESK. Trimming pared 3 bases from V and 0 bases from J, leaving 11 bases between. The chain's CDR3 is CASSQEGALNTEAFF. The CDR3 nucleotides read TGTGCCAGCAGCCAGGAAGGGGCTTTGAACACTGAAGCTTTCTTT.

The chain employs TRBV30 and TRBJ2-1; the D is unclear. Germline V gives CDR1 GTSNPN, CDR2 SVGIG (reference sequence). V lost 0 bases, J lost 0 bases, and 9 bases lay in between. The CDR3 is 15 amino acids. CDR3 protein: CAWSVLFFSYNEQFF. CDR3 nucleotides: TGTGCCTGGAGTGTTCTCTTTTTCTCCTACAATGAGCAGTTCTTC. Drawing the rest from reference TRBV30 and TRBJ2-1, the complete variable domain is SQTIHQWPATLVQPVGSPLSLECTVEGTSNPNLYWYRQAAGRGLQLLFYSVGIGQISSEVPQNLSASRPQDRQFILSSKKLLLSDSGFYLCAWSVLFFSYNEQFFGPGTRLTVL.

The genes are TRBV28 and TRBJ2-7; possibly TRBD2 for D (6 bases). The CDR3 extends over 13 amino acids. The V gene lost 8 bases and the J gene lost 4 bases, with 15 bases spanning the gap. CDR1 and CDR2 from the germline V gene are MDHEN and SYDVKM. This chain's CDR3 is CASYLDGGYEQYF. The CDR3 DNA is TGTGCCAGCTATTTGGACGGAGGGTACGAGCAGTACTTC.

This clone was recorded a few times. The chain couples TRBV14 to TRBJ1-5; possibly TRBD1 for D (6 bases). Trimming shortened V by 8 bases and J by 3 bases, and 20 bases separated the two germline ends. The CDR3 has 16 residues. Germline V gene data show CDR1 as SGHDN and CDR2 as FVKESK. The CDR3 DNA follows: TGTGCCAGCGGAAGAGTAGGAGGGGGTAACAATCAGCCCCAGCATTTT. This sequence encodes CASGRVGGGNNQPQHF.

The chain uses TRBV10-3 and TRBJ1-1; a weak D match, TRBD1 (5 bases). The CDR3 length is 14 residues. Germline CDR1 and CDR2: ENHRY and SYGVKD. V shed 0 bases and J shed 8 bases, with 13 bases lying between them. The CDR3 nucleotides read TGTGCCATCAGTGAGTCTCGTAGGACAACGGAAGCTTTCTTT. Its protein is CAISESRRTTEAFF.

This chain uses TRBV5-8 with TRBJ2-7, with TRBD2 matching over 8 bases. This CDR3 has 14 residues. Germline CDR1 reads SGHTS; CDR2 reads YDEGEE. The V gene end was trimmed by 3 bases and the J gene end by 3 bases; junction bases not matched to a gene: 5. The CDR3 nucleotides read TGTGCCAGCAGCTGGGGGAGCGGGAGCTACGAGCAGTACTTC. Its protein product is CASSWGSGSYEQYF.

The V gene is TRBV5-1, the J gene TRBJ2-3; D gene uncertain. Trimming cost V 0 bases and J 0 bases, with 5 bases left between them. The CDR3 extends over 14 amino acids. Germline assignment: CDR1 SGHRS and CDR2 YFSETQ. The CDR3, as DNA: TGCGCCAGCAGCTTGGGACACAGCACAGATACGCAGTATTTT. It yields the protein CASSLGHSTDTQYF.

V and J are TRBV4-2 and TRBJ2-1; 7 bases align to TRBD2. Germline loops: CDR1 LGHNA, CDR2 YNFKEQ. V was clipped by 4 bases and J by 4 bases; unmatched bases: 13. The CDR3 is 17 amino acids. The CDR3 DNA follows: TGTGCCAGCAGCCGACGAAAGGGAGGGACCCCTTACAATGAGCAGTTCTTC. This translates into CASSRRKGGTPYNEQFF.

This clone was detected ten times or more. The chain links TRBV6-1 to TRBJ2-7; the D gene could be TRBD1 or TRBD2 (6 bases each). Germline V CDR1 and CDR2: MNHNS, SASEGT. The V and J ends lost 1 base and 7 bases respectively, with 20 bases between them. CDR3 length: 16 residues. The CDR3 spells CASSEGVGGPTGEQYF. The CDR3 DNA reads as TGTGCCAGCAGTGAAGGGGTCGGGGGCCCCACTGGGGAGCAGTACTTC.

This clone has just a few counts. The V gene is TRBV11-2, the J gene TRBJ1-1; D is unclear. Germline CDR1 SGHAT, CDR2 FQNNGV. The CDR3 runs 14 residues. The ends were cut back, 3 bases at V and 1 base at J, with 9 bases in the middle. Here the CDR3 reads CASSLILENTEAFF. DNA for the CDR3: TGTGCCAGCAGCTTGATTCTTGAGAACACTGAAGCTTTCTTT.

Concerning this clone itself: Other DNA sequences of this sample code for an identical CDR3. This chain uses TRBV11-2 with TRBJ2-7; D unclear. Germline CDR1 SGHAT, CDR2 FQNNGV. This CDR3 contains 15 residues. V lost 3 bases and J 0 bases, leaving 12 bases between the germline ends. The CDR3 here is CASSFGGAGSYEQYF. In DNA form, the CDR3 reads TGTGCCAGCAGCTTTGGCGGCGCTGGCTCCTACGAGCAGTACTTC.